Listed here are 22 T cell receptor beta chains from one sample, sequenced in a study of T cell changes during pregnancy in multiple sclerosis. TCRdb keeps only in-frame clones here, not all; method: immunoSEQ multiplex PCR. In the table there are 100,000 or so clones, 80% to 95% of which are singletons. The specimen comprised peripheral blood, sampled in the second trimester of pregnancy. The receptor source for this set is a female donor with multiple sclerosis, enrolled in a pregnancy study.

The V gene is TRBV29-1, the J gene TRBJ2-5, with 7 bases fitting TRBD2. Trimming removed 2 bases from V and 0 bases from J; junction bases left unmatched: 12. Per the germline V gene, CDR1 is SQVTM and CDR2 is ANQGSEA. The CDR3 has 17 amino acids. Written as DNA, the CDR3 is TGCAGCGTTGAACCCCCCCCAGGGACTACCTACCAAGAGACCCAGTACTTC. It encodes CSVEPPPGTTYQETQYF.

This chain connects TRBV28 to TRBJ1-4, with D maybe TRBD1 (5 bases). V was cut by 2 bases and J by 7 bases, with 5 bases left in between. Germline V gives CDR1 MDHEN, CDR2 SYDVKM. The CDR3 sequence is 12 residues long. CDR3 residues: CASSLQGEKLFF. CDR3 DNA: TGTGCCAGCAGTTTACAGGGTGAAAAACTGTTTTTT.

This CDR3 reads CASSQDLTLALSFF. The CDR3 coding sequence is TGCGCCAGCAGCCAAGATCTCACCCTAGCGTTAAGTTTCTTC. The rearrangement joins TRBV4-3 to TRBJ2-1; weak D call: TRBD2 (6 bases). Trimming took 0 bases from V and 16 from J, leaving 19 bases between them. This CDR3 is built from 14 residues. Germline loops: CDR1 LGHNA, CDR2 YSLEER.

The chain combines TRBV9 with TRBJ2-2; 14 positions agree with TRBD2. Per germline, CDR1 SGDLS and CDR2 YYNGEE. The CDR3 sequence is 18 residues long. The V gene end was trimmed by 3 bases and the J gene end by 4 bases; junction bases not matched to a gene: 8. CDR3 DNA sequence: TGTGCCAGCAGCGACGCAAGGACTAGCGGGAGGAGCACCGGGGAGCTGTTTTTT. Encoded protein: CASSDARTSGRSTGELFF.

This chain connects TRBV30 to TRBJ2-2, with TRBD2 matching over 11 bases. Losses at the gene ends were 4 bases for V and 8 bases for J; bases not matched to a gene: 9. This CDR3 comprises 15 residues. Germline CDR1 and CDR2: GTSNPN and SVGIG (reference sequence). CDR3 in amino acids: CAWTSGLAGGGELFF. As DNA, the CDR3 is TGTGCCTGGACCTCCGGGCTAGCGGGAGGTGGGGAGCTGTTTTTT.

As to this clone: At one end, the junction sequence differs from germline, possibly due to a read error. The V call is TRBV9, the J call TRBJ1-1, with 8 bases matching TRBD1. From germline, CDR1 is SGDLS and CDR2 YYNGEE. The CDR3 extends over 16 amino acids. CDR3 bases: TGTGCCAGCAGCGTAGATTTCCGACAGGGGAACCCTGAAGCTTTCTTT. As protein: CASSVDFRQGNPEAFF.

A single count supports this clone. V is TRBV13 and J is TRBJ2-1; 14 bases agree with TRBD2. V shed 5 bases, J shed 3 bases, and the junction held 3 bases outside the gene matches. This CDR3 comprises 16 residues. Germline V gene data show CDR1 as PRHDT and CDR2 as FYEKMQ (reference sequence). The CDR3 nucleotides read TGTGCCAGCAGCCCTGGACTAGCGGGAGGCTACAATGAGCAGTTCTTC. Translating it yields CASSPGLAGGYNEQFF. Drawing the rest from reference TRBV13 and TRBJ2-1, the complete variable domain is AAGVIQSPRHLIKEKRETATLKCYPIPRHDTVYWYQQGPGQDPQFLISFYEKMQSDKGSIPDRFSAQQFSDYHSELNMSSLELGDSALYFCASSPGLAGGYNEQFFGPGTRLTVL.

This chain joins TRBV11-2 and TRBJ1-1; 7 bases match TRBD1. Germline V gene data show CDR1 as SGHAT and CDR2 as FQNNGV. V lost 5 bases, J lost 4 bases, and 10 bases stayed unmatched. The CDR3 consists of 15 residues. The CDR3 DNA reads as TGTGCCAGCAGCCATCAACCCCCAGGGGGCACTGAAGCTTTCTTT. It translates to CASSHQPPGGTEAFF.

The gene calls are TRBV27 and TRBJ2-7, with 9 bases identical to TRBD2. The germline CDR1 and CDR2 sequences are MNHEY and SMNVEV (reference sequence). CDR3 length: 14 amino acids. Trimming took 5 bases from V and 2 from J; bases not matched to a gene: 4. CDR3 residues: CASSLLAGAYEQYF. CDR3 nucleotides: TGTGCCAGCAGTCTACTAGCGGGCGCCTACGAGCAGTACTTC.

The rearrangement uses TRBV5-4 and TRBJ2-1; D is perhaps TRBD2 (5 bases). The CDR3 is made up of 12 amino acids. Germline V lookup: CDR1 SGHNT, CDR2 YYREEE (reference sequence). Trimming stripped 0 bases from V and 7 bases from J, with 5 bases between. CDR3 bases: TGTGCCAGCAGCTTGGCGGGGAATGAGCAGTTCTTC. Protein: CASSLAGNEQFF.

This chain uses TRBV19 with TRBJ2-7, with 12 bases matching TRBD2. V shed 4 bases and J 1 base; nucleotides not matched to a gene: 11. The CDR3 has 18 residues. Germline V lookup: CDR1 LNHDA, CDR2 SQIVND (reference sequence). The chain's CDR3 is CASSKSYTGTSGSYEQYF. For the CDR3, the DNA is TGTGCCAGTAGTAAATCTTACACCGGGACTAGCGGGTCCTACGAGCAGTACTTC.

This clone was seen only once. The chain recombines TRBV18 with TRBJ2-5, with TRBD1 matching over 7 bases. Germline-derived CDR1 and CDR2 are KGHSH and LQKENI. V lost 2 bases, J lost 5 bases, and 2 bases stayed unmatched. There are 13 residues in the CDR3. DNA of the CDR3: TGTGCCAGCTCACCAAGACAGGGTGAGACCCAGTACTTC. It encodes CASSPRQGETQYF.

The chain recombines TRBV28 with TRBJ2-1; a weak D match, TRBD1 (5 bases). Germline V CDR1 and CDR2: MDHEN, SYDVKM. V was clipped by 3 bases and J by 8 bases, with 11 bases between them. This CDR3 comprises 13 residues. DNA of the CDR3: TGTGCCAGCAGTTTCCCCCAGGGCTATGAGCAGTTCTTC. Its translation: CASSFPQGYEQFF.

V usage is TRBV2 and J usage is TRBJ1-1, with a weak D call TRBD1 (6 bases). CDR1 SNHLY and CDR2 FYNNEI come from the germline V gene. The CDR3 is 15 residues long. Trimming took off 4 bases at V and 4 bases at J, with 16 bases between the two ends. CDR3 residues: CASSARKQGATEAFF. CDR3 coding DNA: TGTGCCAGCAGTGCCCGTAAACAGGGTGCCACTGAAGCTTTCTTT.

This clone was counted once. CDR3 nucleotide sequence: TGTGCCAGCAGTTCCTTGGCGGTGGCGGGCACAGATACGCAGTATTTT. It encodes CASSSLAVAGTDTQYF. The gene calls are TRBV5-8 and TRBJ2-3; D is ambiguous. From germline, CDR1 is SGHTS and CDR2 YDEGEE. The ends were cut back, 5 bases at V and 1 base at J, with 17 bases in the middle. CDR3 length equals 16 residues.

CDR3 region: CASSRLAYDNEQFF. The CDR3 DNA reads TGCGCCAGCAGCCGACTAGCGTATGACAATGAGCAGTTCTTC. The chain recombines TRBV5-1 with TRBJ2-1; 8 positions agree with TRBD2. Germline V CDR1 and CDR2: SGHRS, YFSETQ. The V gene end was trimmed by 4 bases and the J gene end by 5 bases; junction bases not matched to a gene: 5. CDR3 length equals 14 residues.

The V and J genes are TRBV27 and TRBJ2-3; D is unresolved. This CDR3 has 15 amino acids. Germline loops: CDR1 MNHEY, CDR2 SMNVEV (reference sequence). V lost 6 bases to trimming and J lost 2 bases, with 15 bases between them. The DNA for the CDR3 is TGTGCCAGCAGCGGGTTCGGTCCTTTCACAGATACGCAGTATTTT. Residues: CASSGFGPFTDTQYF.

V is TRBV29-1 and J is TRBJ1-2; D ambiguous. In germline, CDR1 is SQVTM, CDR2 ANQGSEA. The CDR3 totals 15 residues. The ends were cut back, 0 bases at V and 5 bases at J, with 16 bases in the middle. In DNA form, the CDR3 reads TGCAGCGTTGAAGATCGAACAGCTTCTTGGTATGGCTACACCTTC. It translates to CSVEDRTASWYGYTF. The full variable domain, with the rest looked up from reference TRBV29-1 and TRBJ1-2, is SAVISQKPSRDICQRGTSLTIQCQVDSQVTMMFWYRQQPGQSLTLIATANQGSEATYESGFVIDKFPISRPNLTFSTLTVSNMSPEDSSIYLCSVEDRTASWYGYTFGSGTRLTVV.

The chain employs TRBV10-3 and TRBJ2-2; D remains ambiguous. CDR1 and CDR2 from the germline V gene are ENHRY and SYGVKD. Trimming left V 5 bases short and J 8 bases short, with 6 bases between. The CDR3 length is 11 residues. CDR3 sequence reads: CAISRSGELFF. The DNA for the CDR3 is TGTGCCATCAGTCGGTCGGGGGAGCTGTTTTTT.

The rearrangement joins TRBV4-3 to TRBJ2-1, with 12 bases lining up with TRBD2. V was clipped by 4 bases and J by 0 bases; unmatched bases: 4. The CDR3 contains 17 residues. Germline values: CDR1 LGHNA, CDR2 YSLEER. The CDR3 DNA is TGCGCCAGCAGCCGCCTGACTAGCGGGAGCTCCTACAATGAGCAGTTCTTC. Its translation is CASSRLTSGSSYNEQFF.

CDR3 nucleotide sequence: TGTGCCAGCAGCTTAGCGGGAGGAGGCGCAGATACGCAGTATTTT. Translated: CASSLAGGGADTQYF. The rearrangement uses TRBV11-2 and TRBJ2-3, with 7 positions matching TRBD2. The CDR3 runs 15 residues. Looked up from germline, CDR1 is SGHAT and CDR2 is FQNNGV. V gave up 1 base and J gave up 4 bases; unmatched junction bases: 5.

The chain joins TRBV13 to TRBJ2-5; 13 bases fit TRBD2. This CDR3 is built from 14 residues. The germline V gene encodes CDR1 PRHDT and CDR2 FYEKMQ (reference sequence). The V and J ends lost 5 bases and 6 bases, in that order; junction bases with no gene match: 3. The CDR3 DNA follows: TGTGCCAGCAGCGCGGGACTAGCGGGACAGACCCAGTACTTC. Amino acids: CASSAGLAGQTQYF.